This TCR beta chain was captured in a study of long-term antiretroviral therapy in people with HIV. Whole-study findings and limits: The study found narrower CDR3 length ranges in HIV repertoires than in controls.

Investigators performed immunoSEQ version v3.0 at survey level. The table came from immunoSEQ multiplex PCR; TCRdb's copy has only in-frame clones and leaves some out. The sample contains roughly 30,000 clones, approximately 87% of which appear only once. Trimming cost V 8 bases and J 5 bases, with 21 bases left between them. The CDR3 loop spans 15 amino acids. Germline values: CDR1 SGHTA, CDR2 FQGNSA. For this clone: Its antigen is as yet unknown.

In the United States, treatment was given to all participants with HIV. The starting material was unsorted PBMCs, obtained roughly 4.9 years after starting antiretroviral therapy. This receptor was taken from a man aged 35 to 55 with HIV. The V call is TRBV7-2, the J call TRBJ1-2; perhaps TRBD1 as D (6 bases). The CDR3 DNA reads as TGTGCCAGCGCTTATGTAGGGGCAGGGGAGTATGGCTACACCTTC. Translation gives CASAYVGAGEYGYTF.